This T cell receptor beta chain was observed in a study of T cell responses to AZD1222 COVID-19 vaccine. Study-level points and caveats: Repertoires were collected only later (after the peak T cell response had occurred). Clonal diversity may have been underestimated, and the donors were mostly white British, with more females than males. Just a handful of AZD1222 recipients tested seropositive at baseline. Compared with day 0, the breadth and depth of the Spike-specific TCR repertoire rose significantly after two doses of AZD1222.

Sequencing was performed with immunoSEQ multiplex PCR; in TCRdb, only in-frame clones are kept and a portion is missing. The profile shows tens of thousands of clones, nearly 90% of them singletons. In the case of this clone: The antigen is undetermined.

The ends were cut back, 6 bases at V and 8 bases at J, with 13 bases in the middle. The CDR3 has 13 amino acids. The genes are TRBV12-3 or TRBV12-4 and TRBJ2-2; the D gene is possibly TRBD1 (5 bases). The sequencing here drew on peripheral blood, taken on day 0 of MenACWY control vaccination. This clonotype was obtained from an adult in good health. CDR3 in DNA: TGTGCCAGCAGCAGACAGATCTTAGGGGAGCTGTTTTTT. It encodes CASSRQILGELFF.